This T cell receptor (beta chain) was identified during a study of human T cells and chemical hapten exposure. Background on the study: A mostly female patient group had alopecia areata, totalis or universalis.

The time point denotes: patch test 1, 2 weeks after DPC sensitization. Documented treatment: therapeutic diphenylcyclopropenone sensitization with weekly scalp DPC. This clonotype was detected only a few times. TCRdb reprocessed the RACE reads via MiXCR and lists one record per CDR3 protein. The table lists under 150,000 distinct CDR3 sequences, 12% of them singletons. The sequencing here drew on whole blood, taken in connection with sensitization to the hapten diphenylcyclopropenone (DPC). The source of this sequence is a woman aged 50 to 60 with alopecia areata. Some clones in this sample may be carry-over from other donors' samples.

As DNA, the CDR3 is TGTGCCAGCAGCGTAAACAGGGACGGCTACACCTTC. It codes for CASSVNRDGYTF. The V and J genes are TRBV11-2 and TRBJ1-2, with a tentative D call TRBD1 (6 bases). Germline CDR1 SGHAT, CDR2 FQNNGV. The CDR3 contains 12 residues. V was cut by 5 bases and J by 8 bases, with 12 bases left in between. Using reference TRBV11-2 and TRBJ1-2 for the parts outside the CDR3, the full variable domain is EAGVAQSPRYKIIEKRQSVAFWCNPISGHATLYWYQQILGQGPKLLIQFQNNGVVDDSQLPKDRFSAERLKGVDSTLKIQPAKLEDSAVYLCASSVNRDGYTFGSGTRLTVV.